The 18 T cell receptor beta chains given below trace back to one sample, sequenced in a study of Ad26.COV2.S vaccination and SARS-CoV-2 variants. TCRdb keeps only in-frame clones here, not all; method: immunoSEQ multiplex PCR. The sample contains 350,000 to 450,000 clones, about 90% of which appear only once. This specimen was peripheral blood, taken after recovery from COVID-19. All receptors come from a human donor who had recovered from COVID-19.

J is TRBJ2-1 and V is TRBV5-1; 9 bases map to TRBD1. The CDR3 loop spans 13 amino acids. Per the germline V gene, CDR1 is SGHRS and CDR2 is YFSETQ. The junction had 9 bases not matched to a gene; V was cut back by 5 bases and J by 12 bases. The CDR3 coding sequence is TGCGCCAGCAGTTTCATCCGGACAGGGGCGCAGTTCTTC. Amino acid sequence: CASSFIRTGAQFF.

The CDR3 reads CASSRWTSGAYSYNEQFF. The DNA of the CDR3 is TGTGCCAGCAGCCGCTGGACTAGCGGGGCGTACTCCTACAATGAGCAGTTCTTC. The chain employs TRBV11-2 and TRBJ2-1; TRBD2 matches at 12 bases. The CDR3 runs 18 residues. Germline V lookup: CDR1 SGHAT, CDR2 FQNNGV. The trim removed 5 bases at V and 0 bases at J, leaving 8 bases unmatched.

The CDR3 loop reads CASSLERGLGNTEAFF. Here the CDR3 DNA reads TGTGCCAGCAGCTTAGAAAGGGGTCTGGGGAACACTGAAGCTTTCTTT. The rearrangement uses TRBV11-2 and TRBJ1-1, with TRBD1 as a possible D gene (5 bases). Germline lookup yields CDR1 SGHAT and CDR2 FQNNGV. The CDR3 totals 16 residues. V was cut by 0 bases and J by 1 base, with 12 bases left in between.

This rearrangement joins TRBV25-1 to TRBJ1-2; no clear D gene. The CDR3 runs 13 residues. CDR1 is MGHDK and CDR2 is SYGVNS in the germline V gene. Trimming took 3 bases from V and 4 from J, leaving 9 bases between them. CDR3 in amino acids: CASSDPGVYGYTF. The CDR3 DNA follows: TGTGCCAGCAGTGACCCCGGGGTCTATGGCTACACCTTC.

This chain uses TRBV4-1 with TRBJ2-7; no definite D call. V shed 0 bases and J shed 5 bases, with 2 bases lying between them. CDR3 length equals 11 residues. Germline CDR1 and CDR2: MGHRA and YSYEKL. The CDR3 sequence is CASSQEDEQYF. In nucleotides, the CDR3 is TGCGCCAGCAGCCAAGAAGACGAGCAGTACTTC.

The chain has TRBV6-4 and TRBJ1-6, with unresolved D. Germline-derived CDR1 and CDR2 are MRHNA and SNTAGT. The V and J ends lost 2 bases and 7 bases respectively, with 6 bases between them. The CDR3 length is 13 residues. Here the CDR3 reads CASSDVSNSPLHF. CDR3 DNA: TGTGCCAGCAGTGACGTATCCAATTCACCCCTCCACTTT.

The chain recombines TRBV6-5 with TRBJ1-2; TRBD1 is a possible D gene (5 bases). V was shortened by 4 bases and J by 4 bases, with 16 bases between the two germline ends. The germline gives CDR1 MNHEY, CDR2 SVGAGI. The length of the CDR3 is 15 residues. This CDR3 reads CASSSPRGGFYGYTF. DNA for the CDR3: TGTGCCAGCAGTTCACCGCGCGGGGGATTCTATGGCTACACCTTC.

The chain is built from TRBV7-9 and TRBJ2-3, with TRBD2 as a possible D gene (7 bases). The CDR3 runs to 15 residues. V dropped 5 bases and J dropped 2 bases, with 14 bases sitting between them. The V gene's germline CDR1 is SEHNR and CDR2 FQNEAQ (reference sequence). The CDR3 DNA follows: TGTGCCAGCAGCCCTCGAGGGGGGGCCACAGATACGCAGTATTTT. Translating gives CASSPRGGATDTQYF.

This rearrangement joins TRBV6-5 to TRBJ1-1; D possibly corresponds to TRBD1 (6 bases). Trimming stripped 7 bases from V and 4 bases from J, with 16 bases between. The CDR3 totals 14 residues. The germline V gene encodes CDR1 MNHEY and CDR2 SVGAGI. The chain's CDR3 is CASNQGGGLTEAFF. The CDR3 bases are TGTGCCAGCAACCAAGGGGGGGGGCTCACTGAAGCTTTCTTT.

The chain joins TRBV6-2 or TRBV6-3 to TRBJ2-5, with D maybe TRBD2 (7 bases). The CDR3 runs to 15 residues. Looked up from germline, CDR1 is MNHEY and CDR2 is SVGEGT. The V gene lost 0 bases and the J gene lost 4 bases, with 12 bases spanning the gap. The CDR3 here is CASSYSGGQGETQYF. DNA for the CDR3: TGTGCCAGCAGTTACTCGGGGGGGCAGGGAGAGACCCAGTACTTC.

This clone has only a few counts. The chain employs TRBV29-1 and TRBJ1-2; D remains unclear. There are 12 residues in the CDR3. V was cut by 7 bases and J by 3 bases, with 12 bases left in between. The germline V gene encodes CDR1 SQVTM and CDR2 ANQGSEA. CDR3 DNA: TGCAGCGGCCGTCGAGGAGACTATGGCTACACCTTC. Translation: CSGRRGDYGYTF.

V gene TRBV5-1 combines with J gene TRBJ2-5; TRBD2 matches at 7 bases. Germline assignment: CDR1 SGHRS and CDR2 YFSETQ. This CDR3 is 14 amino acids long. The J segment lost 0 bases and the V segment lost 4 bases, leaving 3 bases of the junction unmatched. This CDR3 is CASSAGTNQETQYF. CDR3 in DNA: TGCGCCAGCAGCGCCGGGACTAACCAAGAGACCCAGTACTTC.

This clone came up a few times. The rearrangement joins TRBV7-9 to TRBJ1-4, with 8 bases that match TRBD1. CDR1 and CDR2 from the germline V gene are SEHNR and FQNEAQ (reference sequence). The CDR3 sequence is 16 residues long. The trim removed 4 bases at V and 3 bases at J, leaving 7 bases unmatched. CDR3 nucleotide sequence: TGTGCCAGCAGCTCGCCGAACAGGGGGGCTAATGAAAAACTGTTTTTT. Protein product: CASSSPNRGANEKLFF.

The sample holds one count of this clone. This chain links TRBV15 with TRBJ1-5, with D perhaps TRBD1 (5 bases). V lost 0 bases and J 4 bases, leaving 7 bases between the germline ends. The germline gives CDR1 LNHNV, CDR2 YYDKDF (reference sequence). This CDR3 has 14 amino acids. CDR3: CATSREGGNQPQHF. In DNA form, the CDR3 reads TGTGCCACCAGCAGAGAGGGGGGAAATCAGCCCCAGCATTTT.

The rearrangement links TRBV18 to TRBJ1-1; D is perhaps TRBD1 (6 bases). Germline V gene sequence: CDR1 KGHSH, CDR2 LQKENI. The CDR3 is 14 residues long. Trimming removed 2 bases at V and 5 bases at J, with 12 bases between. CDR3 DNA: TGTGCCAGCTCACCATTCCAGGGGAATACTGAAGCTTTCTTT. This gives the protein CASSPFQGNTEAFF.

The chain joins TRBV5-1 to TRBJ2-7; D is possibly TRBD1 (5 bases). Germline V lookup: CDR1 SGHRS, CDR2 YFSETQ. The CDR3 is 13 amino acids. V lost 0 bases to trimming and J lost 7 bases, with 11 bases between them. The CDR3, as DNA: TGCGCCAGCAGCTTGGGGGGCGTGGAGGAGCAGTACTTC. Its translation is CASSLGGVEEQYF.

About this clone: Other nucleotide sequences from this sample produce the same CDR3. The rearrangement uses TRBV7-9 and TRBJ1-2; D perhaps matches TRBD1 (5 bases). V was shortened by 0 bases and J by 8 bases, with 7 bases between the two germline ends. This CDR3 is 12 amino acids long. Germline CDR1 reads SEHNR; CDR2 reads FQNEAQ (reference sequence). As DNA, the CDR3 is TGTGCCAGCAGCTTAGCTCGGGGGGGCTACACCTTC. Protein: CASSLARGGYTF.

The chain has TRBV11-2 and TRBJ1-5; D call uncertain. The CDR3 has 16 amino acids. Germline CDR1 SGHAT, CDR2 FQNNGV. Trimming stripped 0 bases from V and 4 bases from J, with 13 bases between. In nucleotides, the CDR3 is TGTGCCAGCAGCTTAGATCTGGATAGAGAGAATCAGCCCCAGCATTTT. Protein sequence: CASSLDLDRENQPQHF.